This TCR beta chain comes out of a study of cytomegalovirus exposure and HLA in healthy donors. Sequencing was performed with immunoSEQ multiplex PCR; in TCRdb, only in-frame clones are kept and a portion is missing. The sample lists roughly 140,000 clones, around 90% occurring once. The material sequenced was PBMCs. The sequence was collected from a woman younger than 35 in good health and CMV-seropositive.

The CDR3, as DNA: TGTGCCAGCACCCTCCCAGCGGGGTCCCCCAATGAGCAGTTCTTC. Protein: CASTLPAGSPNEQFF. The chain is built from TRBV7-9 and TRBJ2-1; 7 bases align to TRBD2. CDR3 length: 15 amino acids. V dropped 7 bases and J dropped 6; count of bases not matched to a gene: 12. From germline, CDR1 is SEHNR and CDR2 FQNEAQ (reference sequence).